What follows are 4 T cell receptor beta chains derived from one specimen sequenced in a study of T-cell memory formation after mild COVID-19. TCRdb redid the calling of the 5' RACE reads with MiXCR, one entry per CDR3 protein. The data contain approximately 260,000 distinct CDR3 sequences, roughly 17% of them singletons. Source material: PBMCs or a T cell subset sorted from them (not recorded which). The receptor set was obtained from a young man who had mild COVID-19 (a few samples of this study predate the infection). Cell type and time point are not known.

This chain joins TRBV20-1 and TRBJ1-1, with D perhaps TRBD1 (5 bases). The germline gives CDR1 DFQATT, CDR2 SNEGSKA (reference sequence). This CDR3 spans 13 amino acids. The CDR3 is CRVEGRLNTEAFF. The CDR3 nucleotides are TGCAGGGTTGAGGGGAGATTGAACACTGAAGCTTTCTTT.

This clonotype came up many times. The chain combines TRBV4-2 with TRBJ2-7; 7 bases align to TRBD2. The CDR3 length is 14 residues. Germline loops: CDR1 LGHNA, CDR2 YNFKEQ. J was trimmed by 2 bases and V by 6 bases; bases with no gene match: 7. The CDR3 DNA is TGTGCCAGCAGTTCAGCGGGGAAACCCTACGAGCAGTACTTC. Protein sequence: CASSSAGKPYEQYF.

This clonotype was counted between two and nine times. The J gene is TRBJ1-2, the V gene TRBV5-6, with 9 nucleotides matching TRBD1. V gave up 3 bases and J gave up 2 bases; unmatched junction bases: 2. The CDR3 covers 14 residues. Germline loops: CDR1 SGHDT, CDR2 YYEEEE. CDR3 sequence reads: CASSSGQGNYGYTF. Written as DNA, the CDR3 is TGTGCCAGCAGCTCTGGACAGGGGAACTATGGCTACACCTTC. The variable domain in full, with the rest retrieved from reference TRBV5-6 and TRBJ1-2, is DAGVTQSPTHLIKTRGQQVTLRCSPKSGHDTVSWYQQALGQGPQFIFQYYEEEERQRGNFPDRFSGHQFPNYSSELNVNALLLGDSALYLCASSSGQGNYGYTFGSGTRLTVV.

V is TRBV12-3 or TRBV12-4 and J is TRBJ1-5; D remains ambiguous. This CDR3 has 15 amino acids. Trimming cost V 3 bases and J 1 base, with 10 bases left between them. CDR3 in amino acids: CASSFAPGSNQPQHF. The DNA of the CDR3 is TGTGCCAGCAGTTTTGCCCCTGGGAGCAATCAGCCCCAGCATTTT.